The 19 T cell receptor beta chains in this list originate from one sample, sequenced in a study of T-cell memory formation after mild COVID-19. Via MiXCR, TCRdb re-called the 5' RACE reads, giving one row per CDR3 protein. The sample has around 340,000 distinct CDR3 sequences, roughly 20% seen once. The sample comprised PBMCs or a T cell subset sorted from them (not recorded which). Every receptor here comes from an adult woman who had mild COVID-19 (a few samples of this study predate the infection). Cell type and time point are not known.

CDR3 amino acids: CASVLGQGASGELFF. The CDR3 nucleotides read TGTGCCAGCGTCCTAGGACAGGGGGCCTCGGGGGAGCTGTTTTTT. The genes are TRBV12-3 or TRBV12-4 and TRBJ2-2; 11 bases align to TRBD1. The CDR3 totals 15 residues. Losses at the gene ends were 8 bases for V and 8 bases for J; bases not matched to a gene: 10.

The V and J genes are TRBV6-2 or TRBV6-3 and TRBJ1-2; 9 bases agree with TRBD1. CDR1 MNHEY and CDR2 SVGEGT come from the germline V gene. Losses at the gene ends were 10 bases for V and 4 bases for J; bases not matched to a gene: 4. The CDR3 consists of 12 residues. For the CDR3, the DNA is TGTGCCACCCTGGACAGGGGCTATGGCTACACCTTC. This gives the protein CATLDRGYGYTF.

This clonotype has at least ten counts. V usage is TRBV12-3 or TRBV12-4 and J usage is TRBJ1-1; D may be TRBD1 (6 bases). The length of the CDR3 is 13 residues. V dropped 3 bases and J dropped 5 bases, with 10 bases sitting between them. This CDR3 reads CASSFGGRTEAFF. DNA for the CDR3: TGTGCCAGCAGTTTCGGGGGCAGGACTGAAGCTTTCTTT.

This clonotype occurred a few times. This chain links TRBV20-1 with TRBJ2-2, with TRBD2 matching over 14 bases. Germline V gene lookup returns CDR1 DFQATT and CDR2 SNEGSKA (reference sequence). J gave up 5 bases and V 7 bases, and 6 bases lay outside the gene matches. CDR3 length: 15 residues. The CDR3 region has the DNA TGCAGTGTTCGGACTAGCGGGAGGTTAACCGGGGAGCTGTTTTTT. Amino acids: CSVRTSGRLTGELFF.

This chain joins TRBV9 and TRBJ2-1, with a possible D match to TRBD2 (6 bases). The CDR3 consists of 16 residues. Trimming left V 1 base short and J 2 bases short, with 13 bases between. Germline V gene lookup returns CDR1 SGDLS and CDR2 YYNGEE. Written as DNA, the CDR3 is TGTGCCAGCAGCGTATCAGGAGGGAGTCCCTACAATGAGCAGTTCTTC. It codes for CASSVSGGSPYNEQFF.

The rearrangement joins TRBV20-1 to TRBJ2-7; D gene unclear. Per the germline V gene, CDR1 is DFQATT and CDR2 is SNEGSKA (reference sequence). This CDR3 is 11 amino acids long. V gave up 0 bases and J gave up 4 bases, with 4 bases separating them. CDR3 sequence reads: CSARESYEQYF. Here the CDR3 DNA reads TGCAGTGCTAGAGAGTCGTACGAGCAGTACTTC.

This clonotype has a handful of counts. This sequence joins TRBV5-1 and TRBJ1-1, with D tentatively TRBD1 (5 bases). V was trimmed by 4 bases and J by 1 base, leaving 17 bases between them. The CDR3 runs 16 residues. From germline, CDR1 is SGHRS and CDR2 YFSETQ. The chain's CDR3 is CASSLFPRAENTEAFF. DNA for the CDR3: TGCGCCAGCAGCCTGTTCCCCAGGGCAGAGAACACTGAAGCTTTCTTT. Looking up the rest from reference TRBV5-1 and TRBJ1-1 gives the full variable domain: KAGVTQTPRYLIKTRGQQVTLSCSPISGHRSVSWYQQTPGQGLQFLFEYFSETQRNKGNFPGRFSGRQFSNSRSEMNVSTLELGDSALYLCASSLFPRAENTEAFFGQGTRLTVV.

This clonotype was recorded a few times. V is TRBV20-1 and J is TRBJ2-1; D gene unclear. Germline V gene lookup returns CDR1 DFQATT and CDR2 SNEGSKA (reference sequence). The CDR3 runs 16 residues. Between the trimmed V and J ends, which lost 5 bases and 7 bases, there was a span of 24 bases. CDR3 DNA: TGCAGTGCTTATGGTCCTGACGGTGTGAAGGTGAATGAGCAGTTCTTC. Translating it yields CSAYGPDGVKVNEQFF.

In its sample, this clonotype was seen once. The genes are TRBV28 and TRBJ2-5; D gene unclear. V was cut by 5 bases and J by 10 bases, with 17 bases left in between. The CDR3 runs to 13 residues. CDR1 is MDHEN, CDR2 SYDVKM, per germline. In DNA form, the CDR3 reads TGTGCCAGCAGTCCTCCGGGTGGGTGGAACCAGTACTTC. Translating gives CASSPPGGWNQYF.

J is TRBJ2-3 and V is TRBV13; the match to TRBD2 covers 11 bases. The junction had 8 bases not matched to a gene; V was cut back by 5 bases and J by 4 bases. Germline V gene lookup returns CDR1 PRHDT and CDR2 FYEKMQ (reference sequence). The CDR3 is 16 residues long. The CDR3 region has the DNA TGTGCCAGCAGCCTCCTCACTAGCGGGGGCGCAGATACGCAGTATTTT. Amino acids: CASSLLTSGGADTQYF.

V is TRBV4-1 and J is TRBJ2-2, with D hard to call. The CDR3 spans 12 residues. Trimming pared 1 base from V and 6 bases from J, leaving 3 bases between. The germline gives CDR1 MGHRA, CDR2 YSYEKL. CDR3 DNA sequence: TGCGCCAGCAGCCAAGTATCCGGGGAGCTGTTTTTT. As protein: CASSQVSGELFF.

The chain is built from TRBV7-2 and TRBJ2-1, with TRBD2 identical over 8 bases. Trimming took 4 bases from V and 10 from J; bases not matched to a gene: 12. This CDR3 spans 15 amino acids. Germline lookup yields CDR1 SGHTA and CDR2 FQGNSA. CDR3 coding DNA: TGTGCCAGCAGCTCTACCGGGACTAGTGACGGAGAGCAGTTCTTC. This encodes CASSSTGTSDGEQFF.

The chain is built from TRBV6-5 and TRBJ2-5, with D perhaps TRBD1 (6 bases). The V gene lost 5 bases and the J gene lost 4 bases, with 17 bases spanning the gap. CDR3 size: 15 residues. Per the germline V gene, CDR1 is MNHEY and CDR2 is SVGAGI. The CDR3 DNA follows: TGTGCCAGCAGTCCCCAAGGACAGTTAGGAGAGACCCAGTACTTC. Its protein product is CASSPQGQLGETQYF.

A few counts support this clonotype. J is TRBJ1-2 and V is TRBV7-9; 9 nucleotides line up with TRBD1. Germline V gene lookup returns CDR1 SEHNR and CDR2 FQNEAQ (reference sequence). The length of the CDR3 is 15 residues. Unmatched junction bases numbered 4, after V lost 1 base and J lost 4 bases. CDR3 coding DNA: TGTGCCAGCAGCTTAGTTGGGACAGGGAGCTATGGCTACACCTTC. It specifies CASSLVGTGSYGYTF.

The chain links TRBV7-9 to TRBJ2-2, with D possibly TRBD2 on 6 matching bases. The V gene's germline CDR1 is SEHNR and CDR2 FQNEAQ (reference sequence). Trimming stripped 2 bases from V and 7 bases from J, with 17 bases between. The CDR3 spans 16 residues. This CDR3 is CASSLWSGRYIGELFF. In DNA form, the CDR3 reads TGTGCCAGCAGCTTATGGTCCGGGAGATATATCGGGGAGCTGTTTTTT.

V gene TRBV6-5 combines with J gene TRBJ2-1, with D possibly TRBD1 on 6 matching bases. The germline V and J ends were trimmed by 2 bases and 2 bases, with 13 bases remaining between them. This CDR3 comprises 16 residues. In germline, CDR1 is MNHEY, CDR2 SVGAGI. The CDR3 spells CASSYTRGVTYNEQFF. In DNA, the CDR3 is TGTGCCAGCAGTTACACCAGGGGTGTCACCTACAATGAGCAGTTCTTC.

This sequence joins TRBV5-1 and TRBJ2-5; D is ambiguous. The CDR3 has 14 residues. Trimming left V 0 bases short and J 5 bases short, with 11 bases between. Germline V lookup: CDR1 SGHRS, CDR2 YFSETQ. The chain's CDR3 is CASSLEVGRETQYF. For the CDR3, the DNA is TGCGCCAGCAGCTTGGAAGTAGGACGGGAGACCCAGTACTTC.

V and J are TRBV5-1 and TRBJ2-7; 7 bases line up with TRBD1. Germline CDR1 and CDR2: SGHRS and YFSETQ. V shed 0 bases and J 1 base; nucleotides not matched to a gene: 4. This CDR3 has 15 amino acids. This CDR3 is CASSLDGDRSYEQYF. CDR3 nucleotides: TGCGCCAGCAGCTTGGACGGGGACAGATCCTACGAGCAGTACTTC.

V and J are TRBV7-2 and TRBJ2-7; 7 nucleotides agree with TRBD2. The CDR3 is made up of 15 amino acids. Per germline, CDR1 SGHTA and CDR2 FQGNSA. V lost 4 bases to trimming and J lost 3 bases; unmatched junction nucleotides: 9. CDR3 in amino acids: CASSSSRLAVYEQYF. CDR3 DNA sequence: TGTGCCAGCAGCTCCTCCCGGCTAGCGGTCTACGAGCAGTACTTC.